This T cell receptor (beta chain) was identified during a study of cytomegalovirus exposure and HLA in healthy donors. Overall study results and limits: Associated with cytomegalovirus, according to the listing, were 150 to 200 TCR beta chains. The study found most TCR sequences rare, yet found some public TCRs in many donors.

With V trimmed by 5 bases and J by 3 bases, 6 bases remained unmatched. The CDR3 runs to 14 residues. Germline CDR1 reads MNHEY; CDR2 reads SMNVEV (reference sequence). This clone showed up just once. Antigen unknown. The data were produced by immunoSEQ multiplex PCR, yet TCRdb's version contains in-frame clones alone and is incomplete. This table holds about 360,000 clones, about nine tenths found once. Material: PBMCs. This chain uses TRBV27 with TRBJ1-2, with TRBD1 identical over 7 bases. The sequence derives from a woman aged 18-35 years in good health and CMV-seronegative. The CDR3 sequence is CASSQTQGYYGYTF. CDR3 coding DNA: TGTGCCAGCAGTCAAACACAGGGGTACTATGGCTACACCTTC.